This T cell receptor beta chain derives from a study of CD8 T cells in Susac syndrome. V was cut by 0 bases and J by 2 bases, with 5 bases left in between. Germline-derived CDR1 and CDR2 are MGHRA and YSYEKL. This CDR3 has 14 residues. RNA, at 0.5 to 1 ug, was reverse transcribed with random hexamers. One entry per CDR3 protein, called by TCRdb with MiXCR from the immunoSEQ multiplex PCR reads. The table shows fewer than 200,000 distinct CDR3 sequences, with about 93% occurring only once. This receptor was taken from a human donor in good health. Sequences were obtained from CD4+ T cells from PBMCs. J is TRBJ1-3 and V is TRBV4-1, with D hard to call. CDR3 sequence: CASSQETTGNTIYF. CDR3 sequence (DNA): TGCGCCAGCAGCCAAGAAACAACTGGAAACACCATATATTTT.